This is a list of T cell receptor beta chains from one sample in a study of cytomegalovirus exposure and HLA in healthy donors. Produced via immunoSEQ multiplex PCR; TCRdb's table is partial and in-frame only. The data show approximately 190,000 clones, over 70% seen once. The specimen sequenced was PBMCs. These receptors came from a woman between 18 and 30 years old in good health and CMV-seropositive. Each CDR3 is given with its conserved first and last residue. Each record gives: D gene, V gene, clone size, J gene, CDR3 protein, CDR3 DNA. D genes are given only for firm matches. Part of the rows lack a size; the others show once, few, many or a class for expanded clones.

>NA|TRBV5-6|few|TRBJ1-1
CASTQMNTEAFF
TGTGCCAGCACCCAGATGAACACTGAAGCTTTCTTT
>NA|TRBV19|NA|TRBJ2-3
CASSMGQTDTQYF
TGTGCCAGTAGTATGGGGCAGACAGATACGCAGTATTTT
>NA|TRBV5-4|NA|TRBJ1-1
CASIFLPRGTEAFF
TGTGCCAGCATCTTCCTTCCACGGGGTACTGAAGCTTTCTTT
>TRBD1|TRBV18|NA|TRBJ1-1
CASSPPGTGLTEAFF
TGTGCCAGCTCACCACCAGGGACAGGGTTGACTGAAGCTTTCTTT
>NA|TRBV19|NA|TRBJ1-2
CASSIVPGRGYTF
TGTGCCAGTAGTATAGTTCCAGGGAGGGGCTACACCTTC
>TRBD1|TRBV10-3|NA|TRBJ1-2
CAIEGDSYGYTF
TGTGCCATTGAGGGGGACAGCTATGGCTACACCTTC
>NA|TRBV6-1|NA|TRBJ1-2
CASSVDRRYGYTF
TGTGCCAGCAGTGTAGACAGGCGCTATGGCTACACCTTC
>NA|TRBV19|NA|TRBJ1-6
CASSIGDSNNSPLHF
TGTGCCAGTAGTATAGGAGACAGTAATAATTCACCCCTCCACTTT
>TRBD1|TRBV5-5|NA|TRBJ1-6
CASSREQGAWSYNSPLHF
TGTGCCAGCAGCCGGGAACAGGGGGCATGGTCCTATAATTCACCCCTCCACTTT
>NA|TRBV6-5|NA|TRBJ2-2
CASSLLGTDTGELFF
TGTGCCAGCAGCCTACTCGGCACAGACACCGGGGAGCTGTTTTTT
>NA|TRBV2|NA|TRBJ2-3
CASSVSVRITDTQYF
TGTGCCAGCAGTGTTTCGGTCAGGATCACAGATACGCAGTATTTT
>NA|TRBV5-1|once|TRBJ1-2
CASTLGQTYGYTF
TGCGCCAGCACGCTTGGGCAGACCTATGGCTACACCTTC
>TRBD1|TRBV5-4|NA|TRBJ2-2
CASSLFGQGETGELFF
TGTGCCAGCAGCTTGTTTGGACAGGGAGAAACCGGGGAGCTGTTTTTT
>TRBD1|TRBV5-4|NA|TRBJ1-2
CASSSGTGNYGYTF
TGTGCCAGCAGCTCCGGGACAGGGAACTATGGCTACACCTTC
>TRBD1|TRBV14|NA|TRBJ1-1
CASSQGDRLSTEAFF
TGTGCCAGCAGCCAAGGGGACAGGCTGAGTACTGAAGCTTTCTTT
>NA|TRBV5-1|few|TRBJ2-5
CASSPMGGGGETQYF
TGCGCCAGCAGCCCAATGGGTGGCGGAGGAGAGACCCAGTACTTC
>TRBD1|TRBV6-1|NA|TRBJ1-6
CASRERGLNSPLHF
TGTGCCAGCAGGGAGAGGGGGCTTAATTCACCCCTCCACTTT
>NA|TRBV4-2|few|TRBJ1-1
CASSLGTRNTEAFF
TGTGCCAGCAGCCTCGGGACAAGGAACACTGAAGCTTTCTTT
>NA|TRBV4-1|NA|TRBJ1-3
CASSQARRVEGNTIYF
TGCGCCAGCAGCCAAGCCCGCAGGGTTGAAGGAAACACCATATATTTT
>NA|TRBV12-5|NA|TRBJ1-5
CASGLAMGGTGKNQPQHF
TGTGCTAGTGGTTTGGCAATGGGGGGAACGGGGAAAAATCAGCCCCAGCATTTT
>NA|TRBV5-1|NA|TRBJ2-3
CASSLGVGDTQYF
TGCGCCAGCAGCTTGGGGGTCGGGGATACGCAGTATTTT
>NA|TRBV9|NA|TRBJ2-2
CASSGRGPGSNTGELFF
TGTGCCAGCAGCGGGAGGGGGCCGGGCTCGAACACCGGGGAGCTGTTTTTT
>NA|TRBV30|NA|TRBJ2-5
CAWSVIGVGETQYF
TGTGCCTGGAGTGTTATAGGGGTCGGCGAGACCCAGTACTTC
>NA|TRBV6-4|few|TRBJ2-1
CASSGSQFF
TGTGCCAGCAGTGGTAGCCAGTTCTTC
>NA|TRBV7-2|NA|TRBJ1-2
CASSLGANYGYTF
TGTGCCAGCAGCTTGGGGGCCAACTATGGCTACACCTTC
>TRBD1|TRBV5-1|NA|TRBJ2-6
CASSLVDWGQGLSSGANVLTF
TGCGCCAGCAGCTTGGTGGATTGGGGACAGGGTCTCTCCTCTGGGGCCAACGTCCTGACTTTC
>TRBD1|TRBV7-8|NA|TRBJ2-3
CASSPRTGGSGDTQYF
TGTGCCAGCAGCCCCAGGACAGGGGGCTCCGGAGATACGCAGTATTTT
>NA|TRBV6-1|NA|TRBJ1-2
CASSGDSTYGYTF
TGTGCCAGCAGTGGTGACAGTACGTATGGCTACACCTTC
>NA|TRBV6-1|NA|TRBJ1-6
CASSEKETYNSPLHF
TGTGCCAGCAGTGAAAAGGAGACTTATAATTCACCCCTCCACTTT
>TRBD1|TRBV6-5|few|TRBJ2-7
CASSYRDRAYEQYF
TGTGCCAGCAGTTACCGGGACAGGGCCTACGAGCAGTACTTC
>NA|TRBV27|NA|TRBJ2-6
CASRELATNVLTF
TGTGCCAGCCGGGAGTTGGCGACCAACGTCCTGACTTTC
>TRBD1|TRBV5-1|NA|TRBJ2-5
CASSNRDRGTQETQYF
TGCGCCAGCAGCAACCGGGACAGGGGAACCCAAGAGACCCAGTACTTC
>TRBD2|TRBV7-2|NA|TRBJ2-1
CASSYQRGNEQFF
TGTGCCAGCAGCTACCAGCGGGGGAACGAGCAGTTCTTC
>TRBD2|TRBV5-4|NA|TRBJ2-7
CASSLGSGEGFEQYF
TGTGCCAGCAGCTTGGGTTCGGGGGAGGGCTTCGAGCAGTACTTC
>TRBD2|TRBV7-9|NA|TRBJ2-5
CSSSSSGTRMQETQYF
TGTTCCAGCAGCTCTTCCGGGACTAGGATGCAAGAGACCCAGTACTTC
>NA|TRBV30|NA|TRBJ1-5
CAWSALEGYEQPQHF
TGTGCCTGGAGTGCATTGGAGGGGTACGAGCAGCCCCAGCATTTT
>NA|TRBV18|NA|TRBJ2-6
CASSQGHGDSGANVLTF
TGTGCCAGCTCCCAAGGCCATGGAGACTCTGGGGCCAACGTCCTGACTTTC
>NA|TRBV4-2|NA|TRBJ1-1
CASSQGLEAFF
TGTGCCAGCAGCCAAGGACTGGAAGCTTTCTTT
>NA|TRBV11-2|NA|TRBJ1-2
CASSLHQGSFGYTF
TGTGCCAGCAGCCTCCACCAGGGTAGTTTTGGCTACACCTTC
>TRBD1|TRBV5-1|NA|TRBJ1-3
CASSSGQGGNTIYF
TGCGCCAGCAGCTCGGGACAGGGTGGAAACACCATATATTTT
>NA|TRBV23-1|NA|TRBJ1-6
CASSARGRRDNSPLHF
TGCGCCAGCAGTGCTCGTGGAAGGAGAGATAATTCACCCCTCCACTTT
>NA|TRBV19|few|TRBJ1-1
CASSTTGNTEAFF
TGTGCCAGTAGTACGACAGGGAACACTGAAGCTTTCTTT
>NA|TRBV10-2|NA|TRBJ1-1
CASSDGAAGVEAFF
TGCGCCAGCAGTGATGGGGCCGCTGGGGTTGAAGCTTTCTTT
>NA|TRBV2|NA|TRBJ2-7
CASSESGYPVPYEQYF
TGTGCCAGCAGTGAATCAGGGTACCCCGTACCCTACGAGCAGTACTTC
>NA|TRBV11-2|NA|TRBJ2-5
CASSLGLTSNRETQYF
TGTGCCAGCAGCTTGGGCCTGACTAGTAATCGAGAGACCCAGTACTTC
>TRBD2|TRBV19|NA|TRBJ2-1
CASSPPHAGGGNEQFF
TGTGCCAGTAGTCCACCCCACGCGGGGGGCGGGAATGAGCAGTTCTTC
>TRBD1|TRBV10-2|NA|TRBJ1-1
CASSDTGASEAFF
TGCGCCAGCAGTGACACAGGGGCGTCTGAAGCTTTCTTT
>NA|TRBV7-9|NA|TRBJ1-6
CASSSGSEGANSPLHF
TGTGCCAGCAGCTCCGGATCGGAAGGGGCTAATTCACCCCTCCACTTT
>TRBD1|TRBV6-6|NA|TRBJ1-2
CASTRGGTGEYTF
TGTGCCAGCACCAGAGGGGGGACAGGGGAATACACCTTC
>TRBD1|TRBV12-5|NA|TRBJ1-1
CASGKAQGRNTEAFF
TGTGCTAGTGGGAAAGCACAGGGGAGGAACACTGAAGCTTTCTTT
>TRBD2|TRBV7-3|NA|TRBJ2-1
CASSPRLAGVNEQFF
TGTGCCAGCAGCCCTAGACTAGCGGGCGTGAATGAGCAGTTCTTC